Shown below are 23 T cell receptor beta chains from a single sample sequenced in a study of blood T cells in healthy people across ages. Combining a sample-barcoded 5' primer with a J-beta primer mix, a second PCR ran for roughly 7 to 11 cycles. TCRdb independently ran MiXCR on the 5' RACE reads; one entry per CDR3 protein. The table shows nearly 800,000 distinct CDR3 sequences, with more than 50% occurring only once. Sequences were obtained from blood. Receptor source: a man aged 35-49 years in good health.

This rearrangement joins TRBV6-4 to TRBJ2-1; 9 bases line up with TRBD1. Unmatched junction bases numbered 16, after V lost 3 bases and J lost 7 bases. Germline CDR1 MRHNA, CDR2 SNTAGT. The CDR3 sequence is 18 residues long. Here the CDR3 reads CASSERITGTGRRNEQFF. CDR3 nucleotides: TGTGCCAGCAGTGAAAGAATAACCGGGACAGGGCGAAGGAATGAGCAGTTCTTC.

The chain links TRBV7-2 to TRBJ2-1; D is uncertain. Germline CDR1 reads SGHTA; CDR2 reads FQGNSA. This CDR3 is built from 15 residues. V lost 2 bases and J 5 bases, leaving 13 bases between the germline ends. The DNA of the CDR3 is TGTGCCAGCAGCTTAATCCAGAACTGGAACAATGAGCAGTTCTTC. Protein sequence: CASSLIQNWNNEQFF.

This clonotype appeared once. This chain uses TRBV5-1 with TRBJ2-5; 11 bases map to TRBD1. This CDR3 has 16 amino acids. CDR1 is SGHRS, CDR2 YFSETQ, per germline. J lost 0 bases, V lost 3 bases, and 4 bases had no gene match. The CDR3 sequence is CASSSGTGGYQETQYF. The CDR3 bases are TGCGCCAGCAGCTCCGGGACAGGGGGTTACCAAGAGACCCAGTACTTC.

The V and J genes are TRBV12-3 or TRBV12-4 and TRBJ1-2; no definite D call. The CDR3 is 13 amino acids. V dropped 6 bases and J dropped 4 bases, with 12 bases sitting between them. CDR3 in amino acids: CASSRVDGYGYTF. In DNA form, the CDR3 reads TGTGCCAGCAGCCGAGTGGACGGCTATGGCTACACCTTC.

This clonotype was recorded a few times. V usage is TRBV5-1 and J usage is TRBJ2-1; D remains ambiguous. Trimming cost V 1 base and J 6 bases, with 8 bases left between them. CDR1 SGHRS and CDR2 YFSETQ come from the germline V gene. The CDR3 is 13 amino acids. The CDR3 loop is CASSLSQSNEQFF. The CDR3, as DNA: TGCGCCAGCAGCTTGTCACAGAGCAATGAGCAGTTCTTC.

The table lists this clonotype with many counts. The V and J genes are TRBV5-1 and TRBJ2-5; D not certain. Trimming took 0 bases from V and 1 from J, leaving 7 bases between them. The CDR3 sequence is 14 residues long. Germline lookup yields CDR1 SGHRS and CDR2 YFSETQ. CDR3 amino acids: CASSLEGFQETQYF. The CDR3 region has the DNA TGCGCCAGCAGCTTGGAGGGCTTCCAAGAGACCCAGTACTTC.

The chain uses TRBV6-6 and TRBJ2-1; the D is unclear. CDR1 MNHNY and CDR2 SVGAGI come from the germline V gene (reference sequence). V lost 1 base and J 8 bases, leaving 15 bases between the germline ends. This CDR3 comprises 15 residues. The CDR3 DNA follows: TGTGCCAGCAGTTACTTGTTCCGTGGAGCCGATGAGCAGTTCTTC. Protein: CASSYLFRGADEQFF.

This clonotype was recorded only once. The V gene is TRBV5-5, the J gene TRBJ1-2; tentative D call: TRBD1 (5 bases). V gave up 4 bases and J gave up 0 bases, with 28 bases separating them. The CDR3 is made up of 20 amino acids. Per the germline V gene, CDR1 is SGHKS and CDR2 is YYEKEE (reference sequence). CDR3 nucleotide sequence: TGTGCCAGCAGCAAACTAAATCCGAACGGGGCCGGCGTCACTAACTATGGCTACACCTTC. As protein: CASSKLNPNGAGVTNYGYTF.

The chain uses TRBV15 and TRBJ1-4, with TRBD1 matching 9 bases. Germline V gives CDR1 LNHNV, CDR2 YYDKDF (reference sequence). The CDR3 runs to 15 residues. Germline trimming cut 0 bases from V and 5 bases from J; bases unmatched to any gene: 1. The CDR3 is CATSREDRGNEKLFF. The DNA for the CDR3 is TGTGCCACCAGCAGAGAGGACAGGGGAAATGAAAAACTGTTTTTT.

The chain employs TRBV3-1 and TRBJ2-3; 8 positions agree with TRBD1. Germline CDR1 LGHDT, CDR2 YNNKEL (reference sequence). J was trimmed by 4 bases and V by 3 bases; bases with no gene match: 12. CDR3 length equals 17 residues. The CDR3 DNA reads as TGTGCCAGCAGCCATCCCGCCGACAGGGGTTGGGCAGATACGCAGTATTTT. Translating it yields CASSHPADRGWADTQYF.

The CDR3 reads CASSFADSQPQHF. For the CDR3, the DNA is TGTGCCAGCAGTTTCGCCGACAGTCAGCCCCAGCATTTT. The chain recombines TRBV12-3 or TRBV12-4 with TRBJ1-5; TRBD1 might be the D (5 bases). Trimming removed 3 bases from V and 6 bases from J, with 9 bases in between. The CDR3 consists of 13 residues.

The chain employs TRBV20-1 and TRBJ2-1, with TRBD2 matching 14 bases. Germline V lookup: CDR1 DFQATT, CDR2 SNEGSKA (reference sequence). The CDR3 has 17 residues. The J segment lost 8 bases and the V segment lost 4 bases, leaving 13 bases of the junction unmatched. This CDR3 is CSAIQSPGTSGRDEQFF. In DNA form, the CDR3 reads TGCAGTGCTATCCAAAGCCCCGGGACTAGCGGGAGAGATGAGCAGTTCTTC.

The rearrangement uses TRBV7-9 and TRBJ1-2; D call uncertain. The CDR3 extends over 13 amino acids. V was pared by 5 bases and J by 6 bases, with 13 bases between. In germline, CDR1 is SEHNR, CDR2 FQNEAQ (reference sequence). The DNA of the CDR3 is TGTGCCAGCAGCCCGCGGTCGGATGATGGCTACACCTTC. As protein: CASSPRSDDGYTF.

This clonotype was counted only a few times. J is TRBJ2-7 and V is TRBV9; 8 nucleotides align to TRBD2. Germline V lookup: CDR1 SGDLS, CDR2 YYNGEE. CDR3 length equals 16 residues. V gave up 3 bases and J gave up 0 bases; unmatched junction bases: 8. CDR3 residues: CASSAGSGRISYEQYF. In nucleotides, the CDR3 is TGTGCCAGCAGCGCGGGAAGCGGGAGAATCTCCTACGAGCAGTACTTC.

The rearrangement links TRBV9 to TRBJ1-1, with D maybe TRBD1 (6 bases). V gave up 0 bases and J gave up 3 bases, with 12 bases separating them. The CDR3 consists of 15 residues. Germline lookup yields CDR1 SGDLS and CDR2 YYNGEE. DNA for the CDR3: TGTGCCAGCAGCGTAGGAGGGGGGGCGGACACTGAAGCTTTCTTT. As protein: CASSVGGGADTEAFF.

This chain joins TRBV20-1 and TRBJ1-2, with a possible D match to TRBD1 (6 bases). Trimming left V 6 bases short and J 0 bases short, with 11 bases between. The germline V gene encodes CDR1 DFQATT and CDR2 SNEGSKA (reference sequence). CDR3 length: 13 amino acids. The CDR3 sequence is CSATGIPNYGYTF. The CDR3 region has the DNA TGCAGTGCCACAGGGATTCCTAACTATGGCTACACCTTC.

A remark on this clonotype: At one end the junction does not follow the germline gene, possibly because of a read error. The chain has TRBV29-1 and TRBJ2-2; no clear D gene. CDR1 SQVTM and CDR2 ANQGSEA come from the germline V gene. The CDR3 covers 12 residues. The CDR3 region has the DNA TGCAGCGTTCAGGTTTACACCGAGGAGCTGTTTTTT. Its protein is CSVQVYTEELFF.

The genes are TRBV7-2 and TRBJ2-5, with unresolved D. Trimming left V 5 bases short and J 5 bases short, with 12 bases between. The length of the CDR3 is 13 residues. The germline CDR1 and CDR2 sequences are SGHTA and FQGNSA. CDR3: CASSPGRSETQYF. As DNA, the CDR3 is TGTGCCAGCAGCCCCGGCAGGTCGGAGACCCAGTACTTC. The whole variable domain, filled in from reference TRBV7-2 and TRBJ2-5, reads GAGVSQSPSNKVTEKGKDVELRCDPISGHTALYWYRQSLGQGLEFLIYFQGNSAPDKSGLPSDRFSAERTGGSVSTLTIQRTQQEDSAVYLCASSPGRSETQYFGPGTRLLVL.

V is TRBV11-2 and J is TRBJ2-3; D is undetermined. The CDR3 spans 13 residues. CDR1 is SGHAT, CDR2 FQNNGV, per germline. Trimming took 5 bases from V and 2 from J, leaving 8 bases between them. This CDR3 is CASSLLYTDTQYF. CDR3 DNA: TGTGCCAGCAGCCTTCTCTACACAGATACGCAGTATTTT.

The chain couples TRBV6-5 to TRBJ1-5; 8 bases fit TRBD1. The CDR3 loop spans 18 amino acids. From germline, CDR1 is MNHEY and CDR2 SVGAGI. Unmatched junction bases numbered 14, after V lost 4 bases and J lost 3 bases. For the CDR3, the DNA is TGTGCCAGCAGTTCCTTTAGACCGAAGACAGGGGACAATCAGCCCCAGCATTTT. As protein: CASSSFRPKTGDNQPQHF.

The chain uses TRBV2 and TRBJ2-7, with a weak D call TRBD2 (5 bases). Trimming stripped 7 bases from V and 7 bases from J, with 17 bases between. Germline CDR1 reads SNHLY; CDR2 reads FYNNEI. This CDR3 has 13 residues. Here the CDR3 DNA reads TGTGCCAGCACAGGACGGGGAAACAATGAGCAGTACTTC. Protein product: CASTGRGNNEQYF.

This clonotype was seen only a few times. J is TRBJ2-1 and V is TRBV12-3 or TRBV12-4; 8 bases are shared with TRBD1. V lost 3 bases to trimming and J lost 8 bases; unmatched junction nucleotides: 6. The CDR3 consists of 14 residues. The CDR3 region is CASSLWTGQDEQFF. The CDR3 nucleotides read TGTGCCAGCAGTTTGTGGACAGGGCAGGATGAGCAGTTCTTC.

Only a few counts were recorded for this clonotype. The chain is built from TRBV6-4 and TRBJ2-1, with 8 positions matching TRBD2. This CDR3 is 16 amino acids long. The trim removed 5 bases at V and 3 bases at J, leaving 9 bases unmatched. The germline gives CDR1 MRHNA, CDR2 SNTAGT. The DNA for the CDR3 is TGTGCCAGCAGTTCCCGGTCGGGGGGGAACTACAATGAGCAGTTCTTC. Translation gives CASSSRSGGNYNEQFF.